This T cell receptor beta chain was sequenced during a study of OX40 agonist ivuxolimab in advanced cancers. On the study more broadly: A partial response was reached by three patients: one with hepatocellular carcinoma and two with cutaneous melanoma.

Germline V gene sequence: CDR1 LNHDA, CDR2 SQIVND (reference sequence). J gave up 6 bases and V 6 bases, and 9 bases lay outside the gene matches. The CDR3 has 15 amino acids. TCRdb's copy holds only in-frame clones and misses some; the assay was immunoSEQ multiplex PCR. The table shows some 59,000 clones, with 80% to 95% occurring only once. Peripheral blood came from all dose cohorts at three timepoints. Regarding this clone: The antigen is undetermined.

Overall study findings and caveats: Blood T cells, both CD4+ and CD8+, expanded clonally by week 6 at 0.1 to 3.0 mg/kg.

This TCR was recovered from an adult with an advanced solid tumor such as melanoma, head and neck, liver or kidney cancer. The starting material was CD4+ or CD8+ T cells sorted from blood, obtained in a trial of the OX40 agonist ivuxolimab. The J gene is TRBJ2-1, the V gene TRBV19; TRBD2 aligns across 9 bases. The CDR3 protein is CASSLTPTSGNEQFF. DNA of the CDR3: TGTGCCAGTAGCCTAACCCCGACTAGCGGCAATGAGCAGTTCTTC.